This entry features one TCR beta chain sequence. This sample was included in a study of blood T cell repertoires in COVID-19. The CDR3 length is 15 residues. The V gene end was trimmed by 4 bases and the J gene end by 9 bases; junction bases not matched to a gene: 9. Looked up from germline, CDR1 is SEHNR and CDR2 is FQNEAQ (reference sequence). Some clones are missing from TCRdb's copy, which holds only in-frame ones; the method was immunoSEQ multiplex PCR. In the table there are fewer than 200,000 clones, roughly 85% of which are singletons. This clonotype was obtained from a woman aged 65 to 85 with acute or convalescent COVID-19. This chain joins TRBV7-9 and TRBJ1-6, with 7 bases aligning to TRBD1. The sequencing sample was made of peripheral blood. The CDR3 DNA reads as TGTGCCAGCAGCTCGGGACAGCGGGTCACTTCACCCCTCCACTTT. Residues: CASSSGQRVTSPLHF.